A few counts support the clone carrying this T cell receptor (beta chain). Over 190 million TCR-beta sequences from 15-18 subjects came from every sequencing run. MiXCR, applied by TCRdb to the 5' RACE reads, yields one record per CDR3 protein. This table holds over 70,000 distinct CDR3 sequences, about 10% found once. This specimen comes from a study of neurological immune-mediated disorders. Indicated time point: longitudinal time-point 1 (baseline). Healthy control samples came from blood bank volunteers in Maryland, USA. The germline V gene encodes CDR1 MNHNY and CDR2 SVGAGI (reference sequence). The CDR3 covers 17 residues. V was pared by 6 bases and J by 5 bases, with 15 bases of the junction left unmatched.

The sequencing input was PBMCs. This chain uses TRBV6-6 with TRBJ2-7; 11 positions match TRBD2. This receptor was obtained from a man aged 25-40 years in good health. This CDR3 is CASSPLSNRGLADEQYF. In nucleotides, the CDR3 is TGTGCCAGCAGCCCATTATCTAACCGGGGACTAGCGGACGAGCAGTACTTC.